Each of the 31 T cell receptor beta chains below was sequenced from the same sample in a study of vaccination effects on CD4 cells after COVID-19. Using immunoSEQ multiplex PCR, the repertoire was profiled, and TCRdb retains in-frame clones only, with some absent. The sample lists 30,000 to 35,000 clones; about 67% were seen once. These receptors lack a known antigen. Upon completion of around eleven days in culture, CD4+ T cells were isolated. It was two doses of either the BNT162b2 or mRNA-1273 vaccine that participants received. The sample in question was CD4+ T cells from PBMCs cultured without peptide, obtained after COVID-19 vaccination. The receptors were sampled from a human donor who received a COVID-19 vaccine.

This clone was seen only a few times. The rearrangement uses TRBV6-2 or TRBV6-3 and TRBJ2-2, with TRBD2 as a possible D gene (5 bases). Germline V gene data show CDR1 as MNHEY and CDR2 as SVGEGT. Trimming cost V 4 bases and J 9 bases, with 12 bases left between them. The CDR3 is 13 residues long. CDR3 coding DNA: TGTGCCAGCAGTTCTTCCATCGGGAGGGAGCTGTTTTTT. Translated: CASSSSIGRELFF.

This clone was seen once. The V gene is TRBV28, the J gene TRBJ2-1; no clear D gene. Germline CDR1 MDHEN, CDR2 SYDVKM. The CDR3 has 13 residues. Trimming removed 6 bases from V and 0 bases from J, with 6 bases in between. This chain's CDR3 is CASSLGSYNEQFF. The CDR3 nucleotides read TGTGCCAGCAGCCTCGGCTCCTACAATGAGCAGTTCTTC.

This chain uses TRBV5-1 with TRBJ2-7, with D tentatively TRBD2 (6 bases). The V and J ends lost 4 bases and 0 bases respectively, with 11 bases between them. This CDR3 contains 14 residues. Per germline, CDR1 SGHRS and CDR2 YFSETQ. CDR3 loop: CASSRGTASYEQYF. The CDR3 DNA reads TGCGCCAGCAGCCGCGGGACGGCCTCCTACGAGCAGTACTTC.

The chain has TRBV6-5 and TRBJ2-1, with 11 bases identical to TRBD2. The CDR3 totals 16 residues. Looked up from germline, CDR1 is MNHEY and CDR2 is SVGAGI. Trimming took 4 bases from V and 6 from J; bases not matched to a gene: 8. The CDR3 sequence: CASSSSTSGRTNEQFF. CDR3 DNA: TGTGCCAGCAGTTCGTCCACTAGCGGGAGAACCAATGAGCAGTTCTTC.

The chain carries TRBV7-8 and TRBJ1-2; 8 bases line up with TRBD1. In germline, CDR1 is SGHVS, CDR2 FQNEAQ. The CDR3 loop spans 14 amino acids. The junction had 9 bases not matched to a gene; V was cut back by 5 bases and J by 7 bases. CDR3 sequence (DNA): TGTGCCAGCAGCGCCGACGGGACAGGCGTTGGCTACACCTTC. Its translation: CASSADGTGVGYTF.

In this sample, this clone turned up a few times. This CDR3 is CASSLGGDSGNTIYF. The DNA for the CDR3 is TGCGCCAGCAGCTTGGGAGGAGACTCTGGAAACACCATATATTTT. The chain recombines TRBV5-1 with TRBJ1-3; D call uncertain. CDR3 length: 15 amino acids. CDR1 and CDR2 (germline): SGHRS, YFSETQ. V gave up 0 bases and J gave up 0 bases, with 7 bases separating them.

In DNA form, the CDR3 reads TGTGCCAGCTCACCACCTCTGGGGCAAACCTACAATGAGCAGTTCTTC. Translating gives CASSPPLGQTYNEQFF. This chain connects TRBV18 to TRBJ2-1, with D perhaps matching TRBD1 (5 bases). The CDR3 is 16 residues long. Germline assignment: CDR1 KGHSH and CDR2 LQKENI. The V gene lost 0 bases and the J gene lost 2 bases, with 11 bases spanning the gap.

V gene TRBV18 combines with J gene TRBJ2-1, with 7 bases identical to TRBD1. Trimming removed 3 bases from V and 6 bases from J; junction bases left unmatched: 5. From germline, CDR1 is KGHSH and CDR2 LQKENI. The CDR3 runs 14 residues. Written as DNA, the CDR3 is TGTGCCAGCTCACCTGACAGGGTCGGCAATGAGCAGTTCTTC. It is translated as CASSPDRVGNEQFF.

The V and J genes are TRBV14 and TRBJ2-6, with 8 bases that match TRBD1. CDR1 is SGHDN, CDR2 FVKESK, per germline. The CDR3 consists of 17 residues. The V gene end was trimmed by 4 bases and the J gene end by 5 bases; junction bases not matched to a gene: 10. CDR3 amino acids: CASSPWTGKPRANVLTF. As DNA, the CDR3 is TGTGCCAGCAGCCCCTGGACAGGGAAGCCCCGGGCCAACGTCCTGACTTTC.

The sample holds a few counts of this clone. The V call is TRBV29-1, the J call TRBJ2-1; no clear D gene. The germline V and J ends were trimmed by 5 bases and 0 bases, with 11 bases remaining between them. The CDR3 runs 14 residues. Germline CDR1 and CDR2: SQVTM and ANQGSEA. DNA for the CDR3: TGCAGCGTTATTAGCCTGAGCTCCTACAATGAGCAGTTCTTC. It specifies CSVISLSSYNEQFF.

The rearrangement uses TRBV27 and TRBJ1-6; 9 nucleotides match TRBD1. Germline V gives CDR1 MNHEY, CDR2 SMNVEV (reference sequence). The CDR3 contains 14 residues. V dropped 3 bases and J dropped 10; count of bases not matched to a gene: 4. The CDR3 nucleotides read TGTGCCAGCAGTTTGGACAGGGGTGTATCACCCCTCCACTTT. Encoded protein: CASSLDRGVSPLHF.

The rearrangement joins TRBV19 to TRBJ1-5; D gene ambiguous. Trimming removed 2 bases at V and 4 bases at J, with 6 bases between. The CDR3 consists of 13 residues. The germline gives CDR1 LNHDA, CDR2 SQIVND (reference sequence). This CDR3 is CASSITVNQPQHF. CDR3 nucleotide sequence: TGTGCCAGTAGTATAACGGTAAATCAGCCCCAGCATTTT.

The rearrangement joins TRBV7-2 to TRBJ1-2; 7 bases align to TRBD1. CDR3 length: 17 amino acids. The V and J ends lost 1 base and 3 bases, in that order; junction bases with no gene match: 11. CDR1 and CDR2 (germline): SGHTA, FQGNSA. CDR3 amino acids: CASSLVGGDFWDYGYTF. The CDR3 region has the DNA TGTGCCAGCAGCTTAGTAGGGGGCGATTTTTGGGACTATGGCTACACCTTC.

This sequence joins TRBV19 and TRBJ2-7; a weak D match, TRBD1 (5 bases). The CDR3 length is 15 residues. The V end was cut by 3 bases, the J end by 7 bases, with 19 bases between. Germline CDR1 and CDR2: LNHDA and SQIVND (reference sequence). The CDR3 loop is CASSISNRWAGEQYF. CDR3 coding DNA: TGTGCCAGTAGTATTTCGAACAGGTGGGCTGGGGAGCAGTACTTC.

The chain carries TRBV7-2 and TRBJ1-2; perhaps TRBD1 as D (5 bases). This CDR3 has 16 residues. Germline values: CDR1 SGHTA, CDR2 FQGNSA. V shed 1 base and J shed 5 bases, with 17 bases lying between them. In DNA, the CDR3 is TGTGCCAGCAGCTTAGATGCGGGACGGGGGTGGTATGGCTACACCTTC. Its translation is CASSLDAGRGWYGYTF.

The V call is TRBV18, the J call TRBJ1-2, with D perhaps matching TRBD1 (5 bases). Trimming took off 6 bases at V and 8 bases at J, with 16 bases between the two ends. The length of the CDR3 is 13 residues. Germline lookup yields CDR1 KGHSH and CDR2 LQKENI. CDR3 DNA: TGTGCCAGCTCCCTGGACAAAGCTTCAGGCTACACCTTC. Translated: CASSLDKASGYTF. Variable domain in full (rest from reference TRBV18 and TRBJ1-2): NAGVMQNPRHLVRRRGQEARLRCSPMKGHSHVYWYRQLPEEGLKFMVYLQKENIIDESGMPKERFSAEFPKEGPSILRIQQVVRGDSAAYFCASSLDKASGYTFGSGTRLTVV.

The chain uses TRBV5-1 and TRBJ2-3; 9 positions agree with TRBD1. The CDR3 is made up of 17 amino acids. CDR1 is SGHRS, CDR2 YFSETQ, per germline. J gave up 8 bases and V 3 bases, and 16 bases lay outside the gene matches. CDR3 in DNA: TGCGCCAGCAGCTCCGGGACAGGGCCGGGTTCTCTCGGTACGCAGTATTTT. Its protein is CASSSGTGPGSLGTQYF.

This chain joins TRBV30 and TRBJ1-5; tentatively, D is TRBD1 (5 bases). Trimming pared 2 bases from V and 0 bases from J, leaving 17 bases between. Per germline, CDR1 GTSNPN and CDR2 SVGIG (reference sequence). The CDR3 length is 17 residues. For the CDR3, the DNA is TGTGCCTGGAGTCGGACACGCCTGGGCCTTAGCAATCAGCCCCAGCATTTT. It codes for CAWSRTRLGLSNQPQHF.

The gene calls are TRBV11-2 and TRBJ2-1; 9 nucleotides match TRBD2. J was trimmed by 8 bases and V by 7 bases; bases with no gene match: 6. In germline, CDR1 is SGHAT, CDR2 FQNNGV. This CDR3 comprises 13 residues. The CDR3 DNA reads as TGTGCCAGCAATAGCGGGAGATGGGATGAGCAGTTCTTC. Protein: CASNSGRWDEQFF.

In its sample, this clone was seen once. This chain links TRBV15 with TRBJ2-3; D gene ambiguous. Germline lookup yields CDR1 LNHNV and CDR2 YYDKDF (reference sequence). The CDR3 has 14 amino acids. V was cut by 1 base and J by 4 bases, with 9 bases left in between. The DNA for the CDR3 is TGTGCCACCAGCAGAGCGGCGACATCAGATACGCAGTATTTT. Its protein product is CATSRAATSDTQYF.

The CDR3, as DNA: TGTGCCAGCAGCTTAGTTCTAACGACAGGGTTGTCGGGGGACCAGTACTTC. It yields the protein CASSLVLTTGLSGDQYF. This sequence joins TRBV11-2 and TRBJ2-5, with a possible D match to TRBD1 (7 bases). The CDR3 is 17 amino acids. Germline loops: CDR1 SGHAT, CDR2 FQNNGV. With 1 base removed from V and 10 bases from J, the gap between germline ends came to 25 bases.

The genes are TRBV3-1 (or the pseudogene TRBV3-2) and TRBJ2-1; 12 bases fit TRBD2. The germline gives CDR1 LGHDT, CDR2 YNNKEL (reference sequence). Trimming took 4 bases from V and 9 from J; bases not matched to a gene: 7. There are 15 residues in the CDR3. The CDR3 loop is CASSRLAGGLGEQFF. CDR3 DNA sequence: TGTGCCAGCAGCCGCCTAGCGGGGGGGCTCGGTGAGCAGTTCTTC.

This clone has a single count. This CDR3 reads CAWSKGTSGGKSGTQYF. The CDR3 DNA follows: TGTGCCTGGAGCAAGGGGACTAGCGGGGGGAAGTCCGGTACGCAGTATTTT. The rearrangement uses TRBV30 and TRBJ2-3; 15 bases agree with TRBD2. CDR3 length: 17 residues. V shed 3 bases and J 8 bases; nucleotides not matched to a gene: 12. The germline V gene encodes CDR1 GTSNPN and CDR2 SVGIG (reference sequence). Together with reference TRBV30 and TRBJ2-3, the CDR3 gives the full variable domain: SQTIHQWPATLVQPVGSPLSLECTVEGTSNPNLYWYRQAAGRGLQLLFYSVGIGQISSEVPQNLSASRPQDRQFILSSKKLLLSDSGFYLCAWSKGTSGGKSGTQYFGPGTRLTVL.

The chain employs TRBV20-1 and TRBJ2-1, with TRBD2 matching 8 bases. The trim removed 6 bases at V and 10 bases at J, leaving 5 bases unmatched. The germline CDR1 and CDR2 sequences are DFQATT and SNEGSKA (reference sequence). The CDR3 is made up of 11 amino acids. CDR3: CSATVAGEQFF. CDR3 sequence (DNA): TGCAGTGCCACCGTAGCGGGGGAGCAGTTCTTC.

J is TRBJ2-3 and V is TRBV15, with D unclear. The CDR3 runs 12 residues. V was clipped by 1 base and J by 3 bases, with 2 bases between them. Germline V gene lookup returns CDR1 LNHNV and CDR2 YYDKDF (reference sequence). The CDR3: CATSRATDTQYF. The CDR3 nucleotides are TGTGCCACCAGCAGAGCAACAGATACGCAGTATTTT.

This clone showed up just a few times. The CDR3 spells CASSPSGRVYEQYF. In DNA form, the CDR3 reads TGTGCCAGCTCACCGAGCGGGAGGGTCTACGAGCAGTACTTC. V gene TRBV18 combines with J gene TRBJ2-7; 10 bases fit TRBD2. This CDR3 contains 14 residues. V shed 3 bases, J shed 3 bases, and the junction held 2 bases outside the gene matches. CDR1 KGHSH and CDR2 LQKENI come from the germline V gene. The full variable domain, in which reference TRBV18 and TRBJ2-7 provide the parts outside the CDR3, is NAGVMQNPRHLVRRRGQEARLRCSPMKGHSHVYWYRQLPEEGLKFMVYLQKENIIDESGMPKERFSAEFPKEGPSILRIQQVVRGDSAAYFCASSPSGRVYEQYFGPGTRLTVT.

The gene calls are TRBV5-6 and TRBJ1-4; D gene unclear. This CDR3 has 14 residues. Germline assignment: CDR1 SGHDT and CDR2 YYEEEE. V was cut by 2 bases and J by 6 bases, with 11 bases left in between. CDR3 residues: CASSFSGRDEKLFF. In DNA form, the CDR3 reads TGTGCCAGCAGCTTCTCCGGGAGGGATGAAAAACTGTTTTTT.

V gene TRBV3-1 (or the pseudogene TRBV3-2) combines with J gene TRBJ1-1; D unresolved. CDR1 and CDR2 (germline): LGHDT, YNNKEL (reference sequence). The CDR3 sequence is 14 residues long. Trimming pared 1 base from V and 1 base from J, leaving 7 bases between. CDR3 nucleotide sequence: TGTGCCAGCAGCCAAGGGAACAGGAACACTGAAGCTTTCTTT. Protein product: CASSQGNRNTEAFF.

The V and J genes are TRBV30 and TRBJ2-5, with 10 bases matching TRBD2. This CDR3 contains 16 residues. The germline CDR1 and CDR2 sequences are GTSNPN and SVGIG (reference sequence). J gave up 3 bases and V 0 bases, and 7 bases lay outside the gene matches. CDR3 coding DNA: TGTGCCTGGAGTGTACTCCTCCTAGCGGGGGAAGAGACCCAGTACTTC. This encodes CAWSVLLLAGEETQYF.

V usage is TRBV11-1 and J usage is TRBJ1-1; 10 positions match TRBD1. V was pared by 7 bases and J by 6 bases, with 11 bases of the junction left unmatched. Germline-derived CDR1 and CDR2 are SGHAT and FQDESV (reference sequence). This CDR3 region has 15 residues. This CDR3 reads CASNHRDRGNPEAFF. The DNA of the CDR3 is TGTGCCAGCAACCACCGGGACAGGGGTAATCCTGAAGCTTTCTTT.

This clone has only one observation. This chain links TRBV5-1 with TRBJ1-1; 10 bases fit TRBD1. The CDR3 loop spans 16 amino acids. Germline CDR1 reads SGHRS; CDR2 reads YFSETQ. Unmatched junction bases numbered 7, after V lost 0 bases and J lost 5 bases. This CDR3 is CASSLGQGAGRTEAFF. The CDR3 nucleotides read TGCGCCAGCAGCTTGGGACAGGGGGCAGGTCGGACTGAAGCTTTCTTT.